This TCR beta chain was obtained from a study of identifying expanded T cells in peripheral blood. Method: immunoSEQ multiplex PCR; TCRdb's copy keeps in-frame clones and lacks some. The profile shows about 110,000 clones, around 89% of them singletons. The CDR3 totals 15 residues. Germline lookup yields CDR1 KGHSH and CDR2 LQKENI. V was clipped by 2 bases and J by 6 bases; unmatched bases: 6. The V and J genes are TRBV18 and TRBJ2-7; TRBD1 aligns across 11 bases. The clonotype was recovered from a person aged 18 to 70 in good health. Sequences were obtained from blood. CDR3 sequence reads: CASSPSGTGGSEQYF. The CDR3 DNA reads TGTGCCAGCTCACCAAGTGGGACAGGGGGTAGCGAGCAGTACTTC.